This T cell receptor (beta chain) is from a study of blood T cells in healthy people across ages. Study-level results: A strong correlation between TCR beta diversity and naive T cell percentage was seen. Unsorted PBMC input precluded a conclusive naive versus antigen-experienced comparison. Compared with aged donors, long-lived donors showed fewer expanded clones, suggesting selection.

Then a second PCR, running about 7 to 11 cycles, was carried out with a sample-barcoded 5' primer and a J-beta primer mix. TCRdb reprocessed the 5' RACE reads via MiXCR and lists one record per CDR3 protein. The sample has 1,500,000 or so distinct CDR3 sequences, approximately 59% seen once. V lost 4 bases and J 4 bases, leaving 10 bases between the germline ends. CDR3 length: 13 amino acids. CDR1 is SGHRS and CDR2 is YFSETQ in the germline V gene. This clonotype occurred once. The antigen is unknown. The TCR originated in a man aged 18 to 29 in good health. The specimen was blood. The rearrangement uses TRBV5-1 and TRBJ2-3; D gene uncertain. The CDR3 region has the DNA TGCGCCAGCAGCGCCGTAGGCGCAGATACGCAGTATTTT. Translation gives CASSAVGADTQYF.